Listed below are T cell receptor beta chains from one sample, sequenced in a study of shared clonotypes between healthy human individuals. Assay: immunoSEQ multiplex PCR; the TCRdb copy retains only in-frame clones and omits some. The table records nearly 1,000,000 clones, more than 75% of them present only once. The source material was memory CD4+ T cells sorted from blood. These receptors all come from a man between 18 and 29 years old in good health. Each CDR3 is given with its conserved first and last residue. Each record gives: D gene, clone size, V gene, J gene, CDR3 DNA, CDR3 protein. D genes are given only for firm matches. Clone size is shown for a subset of rows, as once, few, many or a class of expanded clone.

D: TRBD1
size: NA
V: TRBV5-4
J: TRBJ1-2
DNA: TGTGCCAGCAGCCCCGAGACAGGGTATAGCTATGGCTACACCTTC
CDR3: CASSPETGYSYGYTF

D: NA
size: NA
V: TRBV2
J: TRBJ2-2
DNA: TGTGCCAGCAGCTCACAATCTTTGAACACCGGGGAGCTGTTTTTT
CDR3: CASSSQSLNTGELFF

D: TRBD1
size: NA
V: TRBV5-4
J: TRBJ1-2
DNA: TGTGCCAGCAGCTCCACGGACAGGCAGGCCTATGGCTACACCTTC
CDR3: CASSSTDRQAYGYTF

D: NA
size: NA
V: TRBV20-1
J: TRBJ2-5
DNA: TGCAGTGCTAGAGGGGAAGAGACCCAGTACTTC
CDR3: CSARGEETQYF

D: TRBD1
size: NA
V: TRBV7-2
J: TRBJ1-2
DNA: TGTGCCAGCAGCCAGACAGGGCTTGAGGGGAACTATGGCTACACCTTC
CDR3: CASSQTGLEGNYGYTF

D: NA
size: NA
V: TRBV4-1
J: TRBJ2-7
DNA: TGCGCCAGCAGCCAAGATCCCAGATACGAGCAGTACTTC
CDR3: CASSQDPRYEQYF

D: NA
size: NA
V: TRBV19
J: TRBJ1-5
DNA: TGTGCCAGTAGTATAGGGGCCGGGAATCAGCCCCAGCATTTT
CDR3: CASSIGAGNQPQHF

D: NA
size: few
V: TRBV28
J: TRBJ1-2
DNA: TGTGCCAGCAGCCCCAGGGGTAATGGCTACACCTTC
CDR3: CASSPRGNGYTF

D: NA
size: NA
V: TRBV6-5
J: TRBJ2-7
DNA: TGTGCCAGCAGCCTGGGGACACCCGACCTCTACGAGCAGTACTTC
CDR3: CASSLGTPDLYEQYF

D: TRBD2
size: NA
V: TRBV9
J: TRBJ2-5
DNA: TGTGCCAGCAGCGTAGCTCCCCCCGGGGTAGCGGGGGAAGAGACCCAGTACTTC
CDR3: CASSVAPPGVAGEETQYF

D: TRBD2
size: NA
V: TRBV19
J: TRBJ2-1
DNA: TGTGCCAGTTTAAGGACTAGCGGGAATTACAATGAGCAGTTCTTC
CDR3: CASLRTSGNYNEQFF

D: NA
size: NA
V: TRBV19
J: TRBJ1-4
DNA: TGTGCCGGAAAATGGGGGGCTAATGAAAAACTGTTTTTT
CDR3: CAGKWGANEKLFF

D: TRBD2
size: NA
V: TRBV4-3
J: TRBJ2-7
DNA: TGCGCCAGCAGCCAAGACCCAGGACTAGCGGGAGACGAGCAGTACTTC
CDR3: CASSQDPGLAGDEQYF

D: TRBD2
size: once
V: TRBV7-2
J: TRBJ2-1
DNA: TGTGCCAGCAGCTTGACTAGCGGGCCTGGGAATGAGCAGTTCTTC
CDR3: CASSLTSGPGNEQFF

D: TRBD1
size: few
V: TRBV28
J: TRBJ1-4
DNA: TGTGCCAGCAGTTTACGACAGGGGAATGAAAAACTGTTTTTT
CDR3: CASSLRQGNEKLFF

D: NA
size: NA
V: TRBV2
J: TRBJ1-1
DNA: TGTGCCAGTACCCAGGGGCCCACTGAAGCTTTCTTT
CDR3: CASTQGPTEAFF

D: NA
size: NA
V: TRBV6-5
J: TRBJ1-1
DNA: TGTGCCAGCAGTCCTCCGTTCGGCACTGAAGCTTTCTTT
CDR3: CASSPPFGTEAFF

D: TRBD1
size: few
V: TRBV19
J: TRBJ1-5
DNA: TGTGCCAGTAGTAACAGGGGCAGGGGAAGCAATCAGCCCCAGCATTTT
CDR3: CASSNRGRGSNQPQHF

D: TRBD2
size: few
V: TRBV2
J: TRBJ2-7
DNA: TGTGCCAGCAGTGGGGAGGGAAGACTAGTATCTTTC
CDR3: CASSGEGRLVSF

D: TRBD1
size: NA
V: TRBV15
J: TRBJ1-2
DNA: TGTGCCACCAGCAGAGGAATGGACAGGGAGACCTATGGCTACACCTTC
CDR3: CATSRGMDRETYGYTF

D: NA
size: few
V: TRBV2
J: TRBJ1-5
DNA: TGTGCCAGCATTGGGGAGGGCAATCAGCCCCAGCATTTT
CDR3: CASIGEGNQPQHF

D: NA
size: NA
V: TRBV28
J: TRBJ1-2
DNA: TGTGCCAGCACTCAAGCAGGGGCTAGGGGCTACACCTTC
CDR3: CASTQAGARGYTF

D: NA
size: NA
V: TRBV5-1
J: TRBJ2-2
DNA: TGCGCCAGCAGCCCGACCGCCGGAAGCGGGGAGCTGTTTTTT
CDR3: CASSPTAGSGELFF

D: NA
size: NA
V: TRBV25-1
J: TRBJ2-3
DNA: TGTGCCAGCAGTGAATTCGGGAAGGATCCAGATACGCAGTATTTT
CDR3: CASSEFGKDPDTQYF

D: NA
size: NA
V: TRBV5-1
J: TRBJ2-1
DNA: TGCGCCAGCAGCTTGGAACAGTCGGGTTTCAATGAGCAGTTCTTC
CDR3: CASSLEQSGFNEQFF

D: NA
size: few
V: TRBV14
J: TRBJ1-1
DNA: TGTGCCAGCAGCCAAGCCCCAGATTATCACACTGAAGCTTTCTTT
CDR3: CASSQAPDYHTEAFF

D: NA
size: NA
V: TRBV6-1
J: TRBJ1-6
DNA: TGTGCCAGCAGTGAGCGAATGGGGGGATCACCCCTCCACTTT
CDR3: CASSERMGGSPLHF

D: NA
size: many
V: TRBV15
J: TRBJ2-1
DNA: TGTGCCACCAGCTGGGACTTCAATGAGCAGTTCTTC
CDR3: CATSWDFNEQFF

D: NA
size: NA
V: TRBV6-5
J: TRBJ2-7
DNA: TGTGCCAGCAGTTATCTCCAGGACCCTCTTTCGGAGCAGTACTTC
CDR3: CASSYLQDPLSEQYF

D: NA
size: NA
V: TRBV10-3
J: TRBJ1-1
DNA: TGTGCCATCAGTGAGTCCCCGGGTCCGGCTGAAGCTTTCTTT
CDR3: CAISESPGPAEAFF

D: TRBD2
size: NA
V: TRBV15
J: TRBJ2-1
DNA: TGTGCCACCAGCAGAGAACAAGCGGGATGGGGCAATGAGCAGTTCTTC
CDR3: CATSREQAGWGNEQFF

D: TRBD1
size: NA
V: TRBV15
J: TRBJ1-3
DNA: TGTGCCACCAGCAGAGAAAACACCGACAGGGGATCTGGAAACACCATATATTTT
CDR3: CATSRENTDRGSGNTIYF

D: NA
size: few
V: TRBV5-1
J: TRBJ2-7
DNA: TGCGCCAGCAGCTTTGAAGGGGCCTACGAGCAGTACTTC
CDR3: CASSFEGAYEQYF

D: NA
size: NA
V: TRBV2
J: TRBJ1-3
DNA: TGTGCCAGCAGTGATCAGGGCTCTGGAAACACCATATATTTT
CDR3: CASSDQGSGNTIYF

D: NA
size: NA
V: TRBV30
J: TRBJ1-2
DNA: TGTGCCTGGAGTGTACGCGGCCGGGGGGGGAATGGCTACACCTTC
CDR3: CAWSVRGRGGNGYTF

D: NA
size: NA
V: TRBV18
J: TRBJ1-1
DNA: TGTGCCAGCTCGGGACAAGGGGATGGTATCACTGAAGCTTTCTTT
CDR3: CASSGQGDGITEAFF

D: NA
size: few
V: TRBV7-6
J: TRBJ2-3
DNA: TGTGCCAGCCAGGGGTATAGCACAGATACGCAGTATTTT
CDR3: CASQGYSTDTQYF

D: NA
size: NA
V: TRBV10-3
J: TRBJ2-5
DNA: TGTGCCATCAGTGAGTCTGGGGCTCAAGAGACCCAGTACTTC
CDR3: CAISESGAQETQYF

D: TRBD1
size: once
V: TRBV7-2
J: TRBJ1-1
DNA: TGTGCCAGCAGATCGGACAGGAACCCAGGAACTGAAGCTTTCTTT
CDR3: CASRSDRNPGTEAFF

D: NA
size: NA
V: TRBV28
J: TRBJ1-5
DNA: TGTGCCAGCAGTTTATTTCATCTGAGCGGCAATCAGCCCCAGCATTTT
CDR3: CASSLFHLSGNQPQHF